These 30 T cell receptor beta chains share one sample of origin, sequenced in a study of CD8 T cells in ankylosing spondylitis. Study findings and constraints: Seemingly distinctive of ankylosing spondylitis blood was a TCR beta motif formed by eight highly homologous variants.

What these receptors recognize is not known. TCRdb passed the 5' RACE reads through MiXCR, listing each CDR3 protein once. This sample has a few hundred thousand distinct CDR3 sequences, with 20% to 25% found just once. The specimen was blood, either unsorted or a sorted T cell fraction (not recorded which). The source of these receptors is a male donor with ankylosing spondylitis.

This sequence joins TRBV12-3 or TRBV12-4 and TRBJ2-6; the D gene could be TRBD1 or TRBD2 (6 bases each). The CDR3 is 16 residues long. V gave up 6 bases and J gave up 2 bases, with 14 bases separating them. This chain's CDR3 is CASRKSGGPGANVLTF. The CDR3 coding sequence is TGTGCCAGCAGGAAGAGTGGGGGGCCTGGGGCCAACGTCCTGACTTTC.

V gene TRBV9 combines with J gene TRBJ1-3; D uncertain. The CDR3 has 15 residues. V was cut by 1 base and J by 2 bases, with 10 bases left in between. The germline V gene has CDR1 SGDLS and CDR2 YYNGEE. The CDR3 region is CASSVLPGTGNTIYF. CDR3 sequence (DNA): TGTGCCAGCAGCGTATTGCCGGGAACTGGAAACACCATATATTTT.

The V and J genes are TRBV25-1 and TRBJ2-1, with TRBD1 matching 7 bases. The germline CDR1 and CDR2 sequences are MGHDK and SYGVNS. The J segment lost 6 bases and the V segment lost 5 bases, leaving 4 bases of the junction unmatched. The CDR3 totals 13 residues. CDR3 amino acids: CASSHRGGNEQFF. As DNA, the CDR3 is TGTGCCAGCAGTCACAGGGGTGGCAATGAGCAGTTCTTC.

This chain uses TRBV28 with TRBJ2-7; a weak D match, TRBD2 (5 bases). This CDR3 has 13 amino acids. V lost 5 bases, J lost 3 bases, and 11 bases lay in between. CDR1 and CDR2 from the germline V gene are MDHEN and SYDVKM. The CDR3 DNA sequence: TGTGCCAGCAGTCGGACTGCTTACTACGAGCAGTACTTC. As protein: CASSRTAYYEQYF.

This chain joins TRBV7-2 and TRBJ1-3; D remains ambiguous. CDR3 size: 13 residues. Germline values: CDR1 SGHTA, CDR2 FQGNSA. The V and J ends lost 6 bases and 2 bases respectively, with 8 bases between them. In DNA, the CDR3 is TGTGCCAGCAGGCAAACAGCTGGAAACACCATATATTTT. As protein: CASRQTAGNTIYF.

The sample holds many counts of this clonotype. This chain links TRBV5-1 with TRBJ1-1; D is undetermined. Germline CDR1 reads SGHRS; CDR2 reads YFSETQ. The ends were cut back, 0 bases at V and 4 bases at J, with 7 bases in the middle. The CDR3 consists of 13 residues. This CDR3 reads CASSLELGTEAFF. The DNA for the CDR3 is TGCGCCAGCAGCTTGGAACTCGGCACTGAAGCTTTCTTT.

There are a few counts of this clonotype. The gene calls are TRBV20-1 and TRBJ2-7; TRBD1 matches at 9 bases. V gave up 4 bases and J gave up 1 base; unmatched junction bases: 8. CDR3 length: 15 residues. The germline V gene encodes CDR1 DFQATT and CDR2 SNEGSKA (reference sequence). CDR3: CSATGTGRASYEQYF. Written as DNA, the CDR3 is TGCAGTGCTACTGGGACAGGGCGGGCATCCTACGAGCAGTACTTC.

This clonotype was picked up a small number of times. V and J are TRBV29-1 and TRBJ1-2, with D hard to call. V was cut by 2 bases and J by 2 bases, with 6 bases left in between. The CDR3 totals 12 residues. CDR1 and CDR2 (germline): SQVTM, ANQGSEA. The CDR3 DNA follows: TGCAGCGTTGAACACGGAAACTATGGCTACACCTTC. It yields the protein CSVEHGNYGYTF.

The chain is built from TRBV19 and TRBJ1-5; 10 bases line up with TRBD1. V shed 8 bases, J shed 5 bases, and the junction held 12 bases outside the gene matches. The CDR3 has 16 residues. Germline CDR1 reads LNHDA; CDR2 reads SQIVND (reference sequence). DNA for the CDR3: TGTGCCAGTCGCGATCCGGGACAGGGGACCTATCAGCCCCAGCATTTT. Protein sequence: CASRDPGQGTYQPQHF.

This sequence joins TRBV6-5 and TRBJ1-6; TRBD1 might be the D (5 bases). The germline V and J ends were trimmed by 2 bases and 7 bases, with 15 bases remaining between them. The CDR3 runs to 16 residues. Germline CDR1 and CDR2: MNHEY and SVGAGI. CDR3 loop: CASSYEARAINSPLHF. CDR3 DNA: TGTGCCAGCAGTTACGAGGCCAGGGCAATCAATTCACCCCTCCACTTT.

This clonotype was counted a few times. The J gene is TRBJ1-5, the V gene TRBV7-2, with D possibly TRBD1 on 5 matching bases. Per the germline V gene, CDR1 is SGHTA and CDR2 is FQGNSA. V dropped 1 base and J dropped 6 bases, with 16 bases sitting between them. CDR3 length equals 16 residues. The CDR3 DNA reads TGTGCCAGCAGCTTAGTGGGGGTGACAGTGCCTCAGCCCCAGCATTTT. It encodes CASSLVGVTVPQPQHF. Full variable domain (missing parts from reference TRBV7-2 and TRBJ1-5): GAGVSQSPSNKVTEKGKDVELRCDPISGHTALYWYRQSLGQGLEFLIYFQGNSAPDKSGLPSDRFSAERTGGSVSTLTIQRTQQEDSAVYLCASSLVGVTVPQPQHFGDGTRLSIL.

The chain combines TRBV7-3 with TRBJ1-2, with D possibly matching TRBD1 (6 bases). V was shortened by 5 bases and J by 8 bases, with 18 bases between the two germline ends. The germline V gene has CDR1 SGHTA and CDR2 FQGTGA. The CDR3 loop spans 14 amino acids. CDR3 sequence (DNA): TGTGCCAGCAGCCCGTCGGGGGGGGCGCAGGGCTACACCTTC. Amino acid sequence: CASSPSGGAQGYTF.

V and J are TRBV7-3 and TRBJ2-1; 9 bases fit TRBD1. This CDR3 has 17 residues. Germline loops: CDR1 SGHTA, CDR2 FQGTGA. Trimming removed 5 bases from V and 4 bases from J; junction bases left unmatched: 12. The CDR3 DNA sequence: TGTGCCAGCAGCCTCGGGGCTCCGGGACAGGGATACAATGAGCAGTTCTTC. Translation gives CASSLGAPGQGYNEQFF.

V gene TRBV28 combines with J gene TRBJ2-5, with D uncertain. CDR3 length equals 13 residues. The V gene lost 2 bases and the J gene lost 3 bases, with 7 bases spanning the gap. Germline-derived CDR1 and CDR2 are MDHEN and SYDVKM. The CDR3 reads CASSLVAKETQYF. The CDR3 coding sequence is TGTGCCAGCAGTTTAGTGGCGAAAGAGACCCAGTACTTC. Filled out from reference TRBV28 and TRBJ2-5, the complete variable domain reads DVKVTQSSRYLVKRTGEKVFLECVQDMDHENMFWYRQDPGLGLRLIYFSYDVKMKEKGDIPEGYSVSREKKERFSLILESASTNQTSMYLCASSLVAKETQYFGPGTRLLVL.

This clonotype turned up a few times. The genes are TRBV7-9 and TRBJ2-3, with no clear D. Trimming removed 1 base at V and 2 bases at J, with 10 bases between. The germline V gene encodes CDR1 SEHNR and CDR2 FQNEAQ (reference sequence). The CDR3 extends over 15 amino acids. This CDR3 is CASSLGENPTDTQYF. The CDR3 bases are TGTGCCAGCAGCTTAGGCGAAAACCCCACAGATACGCAGTATTTT.

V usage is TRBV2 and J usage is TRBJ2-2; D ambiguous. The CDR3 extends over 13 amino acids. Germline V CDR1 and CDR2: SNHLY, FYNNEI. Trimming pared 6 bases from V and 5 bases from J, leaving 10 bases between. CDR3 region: CASRRGRTGELFF. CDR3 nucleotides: TGTGCCAGCAGGCGTGGACGGACCGGGGAGCTGTTTTTT.

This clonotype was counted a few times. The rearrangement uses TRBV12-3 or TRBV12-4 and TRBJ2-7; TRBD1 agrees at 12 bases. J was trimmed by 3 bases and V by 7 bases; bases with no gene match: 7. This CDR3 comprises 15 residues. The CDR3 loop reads CASNLGTGGVYEQYF. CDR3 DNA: TGTGCCAGCAATCTGGGGACAGGGGGCGTCTACGAGCAGTACTTC.

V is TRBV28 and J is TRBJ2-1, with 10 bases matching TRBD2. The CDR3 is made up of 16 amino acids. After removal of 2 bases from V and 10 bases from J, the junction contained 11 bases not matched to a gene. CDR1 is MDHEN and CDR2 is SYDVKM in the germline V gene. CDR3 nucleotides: TGTGCCAGCAGTTTACTTGCGGCTAGCGGGAGACGAGAGCAGTTCTTC. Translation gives CASSLLAASGRREQFF.

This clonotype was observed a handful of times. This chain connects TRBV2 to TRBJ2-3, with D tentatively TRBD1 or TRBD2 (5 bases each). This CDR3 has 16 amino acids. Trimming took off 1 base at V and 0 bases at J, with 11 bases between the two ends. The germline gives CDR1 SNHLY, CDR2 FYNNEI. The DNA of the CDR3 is TGTGCCAGCAGTGAAGATCGGGGCCCCAGCACAGATACGCAGTATTTT. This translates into CASSEDRGPSTDTQYF.

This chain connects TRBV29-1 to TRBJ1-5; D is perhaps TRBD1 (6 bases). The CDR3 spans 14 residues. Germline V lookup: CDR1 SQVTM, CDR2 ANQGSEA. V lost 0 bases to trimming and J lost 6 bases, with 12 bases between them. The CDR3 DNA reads TGCAGCGTTGAAGAGGGGGCAGCGGGTCAGCCCCAGCATTTT. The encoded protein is CSVEEGAAGQPQHF.

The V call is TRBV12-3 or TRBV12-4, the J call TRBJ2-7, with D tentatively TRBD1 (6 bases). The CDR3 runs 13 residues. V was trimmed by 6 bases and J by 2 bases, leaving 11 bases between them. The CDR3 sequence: CASRPTGTYEQYF. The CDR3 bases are TGTGCCAGCAGACCTACAGGGACCTACGAGCAGTACTTC.

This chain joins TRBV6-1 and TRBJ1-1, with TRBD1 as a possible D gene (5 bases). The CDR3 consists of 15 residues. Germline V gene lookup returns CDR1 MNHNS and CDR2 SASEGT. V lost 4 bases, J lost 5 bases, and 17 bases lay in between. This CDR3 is CASSGRDRKGTEAFF. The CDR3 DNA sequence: TGTGCCAGCAGTGGCCGGGACCGAAAGGGGACTGAAGCTTTCTTT.

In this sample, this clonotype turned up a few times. The CDR3 sequence: CASSLMGFTEAFF. CDR3 nucleotide sequence: TGTGCCAGCAGCTTAATGGGGTTCACTGAAGCTTTCTTT. The chain recombines TRBV7-3 with TRBJ1-1; the D is unclear. Germline V gives CDR1 SGHTA, CDR2 FQGTGA. Trimming took 1 base from V and 4 from J, leaving 7 bases between them. CDR3 length: 13 amino acids.

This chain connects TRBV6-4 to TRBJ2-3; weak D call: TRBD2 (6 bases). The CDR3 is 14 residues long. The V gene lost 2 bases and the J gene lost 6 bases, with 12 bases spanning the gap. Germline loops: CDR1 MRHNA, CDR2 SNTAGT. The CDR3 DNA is TGTGCCAGCAGTGACACCGCGGGGTGGGATACGCAGTATTTT. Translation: CASSDTAGWDTQYF.

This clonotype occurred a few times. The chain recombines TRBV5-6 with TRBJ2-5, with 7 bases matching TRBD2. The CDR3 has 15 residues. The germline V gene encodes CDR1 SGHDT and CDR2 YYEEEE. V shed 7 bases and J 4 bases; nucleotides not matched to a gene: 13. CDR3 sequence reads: CASGMREFGRETQYF. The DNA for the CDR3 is TGTGCCAGCGGAATGCGGGAGTTCGGTAGAGAGACCCAGTACTTC.

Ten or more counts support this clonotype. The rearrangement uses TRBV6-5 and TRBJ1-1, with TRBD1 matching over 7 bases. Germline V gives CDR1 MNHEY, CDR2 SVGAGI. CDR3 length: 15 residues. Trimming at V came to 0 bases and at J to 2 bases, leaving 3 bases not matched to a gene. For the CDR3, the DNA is TGTGCCAGCAGTTACTCTACAGGGGCAAACACTGAAGCTTTCTTT. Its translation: CASSYSTGANTEAFF.

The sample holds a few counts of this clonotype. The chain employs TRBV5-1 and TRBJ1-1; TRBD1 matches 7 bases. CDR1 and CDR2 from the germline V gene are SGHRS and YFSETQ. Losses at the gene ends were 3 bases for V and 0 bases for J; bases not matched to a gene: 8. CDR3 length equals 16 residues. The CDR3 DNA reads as TGCGCCAGCAGCTCGACAGGGAGCTACATGAACACTGAAGCTTTCTTT. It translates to CASSSTGSYMNTEAFF.

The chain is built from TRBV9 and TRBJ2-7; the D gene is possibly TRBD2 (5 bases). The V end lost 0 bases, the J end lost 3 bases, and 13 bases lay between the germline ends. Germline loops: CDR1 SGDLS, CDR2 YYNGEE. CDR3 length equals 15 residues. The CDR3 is CASSVADVRGYEQYF. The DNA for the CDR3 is TGTGCCAGCAGCGTAGCCGACGTCCGGGGCTACGAGCAGTACTTC.

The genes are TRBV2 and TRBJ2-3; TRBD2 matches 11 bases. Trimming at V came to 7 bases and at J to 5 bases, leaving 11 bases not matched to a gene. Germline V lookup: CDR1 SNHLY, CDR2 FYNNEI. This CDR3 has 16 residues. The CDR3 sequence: CASKSLAGELRDTQYF. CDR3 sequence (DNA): TGTGCCAGCAAGTCACTAGCGGGAGAGTTAAGAGATACGCAGTATTTT.

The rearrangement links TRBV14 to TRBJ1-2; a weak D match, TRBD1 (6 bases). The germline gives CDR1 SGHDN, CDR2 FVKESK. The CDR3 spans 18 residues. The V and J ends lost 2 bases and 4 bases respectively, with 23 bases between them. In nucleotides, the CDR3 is TGTGCCAGCAGCCAATCCGGGACATTCGTCTTCGAGCGCTATGGCTACACCTTC. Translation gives CASSQSGTFVFERYGYTF.